This is a list of T cell receptor beta chains from one sample in a study of identical twins. MiXCR was run by TCRdb on the 5' RACE reads, yielding one entry per CDR3 protein. The sample carries hundreds of thousands of distinct CDR3 sequences, about 8% recorded once. This sample was shared with a second study, whose subject was yellow fever vaccine responses in identical twins.

Sequenced input: memory (CD45RO+) T cells sorted from blood. The receptor source for this set is a woman between 18 and 29 years old in good health. CDR3s include the opening cysteine and the closing phenylalanine or tryptophan. D genes are given only for firm matches. Part of the rows lack a size; the others show once, few, many or a class for expanded clones.

TRBD2,TRBV6-2/TRBV6-3,NA,TRBJ2-6,CASSYNVLAGGSGANVLTF,TGTGCCAGCAGTTACAATGTACTAGCGGGAGGGTCTGGGGCCAACGTCCTGACTTTC
NA,TRBV20-1,many,TRBJ1-6,CSASRQGTNSPLHF,TGCAGTGCTAGTCGGCAGGGGACTAATTCACCCCTCCACTTT
TRBD1,TRBV27,many,TRBJ2-3,CASFGQGGTDTQYF,TGTGCCAGCTTTGGACAGGGGGGGACAGATACGCAGTATTTT
NA,TRBV20-1,few,TRBJ1-2,CSANPPTGGYGYTF,TGCAGTGCTAACCCCCCGACGGGGGGCTATGGCTACACCTTC
NA,TRBV27,NA,TRBJ1-5,CASSNLPGQPQHF,TGTGCCAGCAGTAATCTACCCGGTCAGCCCCAGCATTTT
TRBD2,TRBV12-3/TRBV12-4,many,TRBJ2-5,CASSSTSGSPPGQTQYF,TGTGCCAGCAGTTCTACTAGCGGGAGCCCCCCGGGTCAGACCCAGTACTTC
TRBD1,TRBV18,NA,TRBJ1-1,CASSPDRVLNTEAFF,TGTGCCAGCTCACCAGACAGGGTTTTGAACACTGAAGCTTTCTTT
NA,TRBV7-3,NA,TRBJ2-2,CASSLNPLLAKNTGELFF,TGTGCCAGCAGCTTAAACCCCCTTCTAGCGAAGAACACCGGGGAGCTGTTTTTT
TRBD2,TRBV6-1,NA,TRBJ2-3,CASRLAESTDTQYF,TGTGCCAGCAGACTAGCGGAGAGCACAGATACGCAGTATTTT
NA,TRBV7-6,few,TRBJ2-1,CASSLGEVNTNEQFF,TGTGCCAGCAGCTTGGGGGAGGTCAACACCAATGAGCAGTTCTTC
NA,TRBV10-1,few,TRBJ2-5,CASSPERGGAETQYF,TGCGCCAGCAGCCCTGAGAGGGGGGGCGCGGAGACCCAGTACTTC
NA,TRBV2,NA,TRBJ2-1,CASRTNSNEQFF,TGTGCCAGCAGGACTAATTCCAATGAGCAGTTCTTC